A single sample gave rise to the 2 T cell receptor beta chains below, sequenced in a study of Ad26.COV2.S vaccination and SARS-CoV-2 variants. Libraries were prepared by immunoSEQ multiplex PCR; TCRdb keeps only in-frame clonotypes and omits some of them. The sample records 250,000 to 300,000 clones, around 87% being singletons. The sample's treatment: about 20 received Ad26.COV2.S at low or high dose, single or two shots; about 5 received placebo; per-sample allocation not given. The investigators took samples on day 63 after the first vaccine or placebo injection. Sequenced here: peripheral blood, sampled in a trial of Ad26.COV2.S vaccine versus placebo. The receptor set was obtained from a person between 18 and 65 years old who received the Ad26.COV2.S COVID-19 vaccine or a placebo.

V gene TRBV4-1 combines with J gene TRBJ2-5, with a weak D call TRBD1 (6 bases). Trimming shortened V by 3 bases and J by 5 bases, and 10 bases separated the two germline ends. This CDR3 comprises 13 residues. Germline CDR1 MGHRA, CDR2 YSYEKL. The CDR3 is CASSQGQMETQYF. The CDR3 bases are TGCGCCAGCAGCCAGGGACAAATGGAGACCCAGTACTTC.

The DNA for the CDR3 is TGTGCCACCCTCGGACAGGCCAACTATGGCTACACCTTC. This codes for CATLGQANYGYTF. V and J are TRBV28 and TRBJ1-2; 7 nucleotides match TRBD1. Germline assignment: CDR1 MDHEN and CDR2 SYDVKM. V shed 10 bases, J shed 2 bases, and the junction held 7 bases outside the gene matches. The CDR3 extends over 13 amino acids.